This is a list of T cell receptor beta chains from one sample in a study of neurological immune-mediated disorders. TCRdb independently ran MiXCR on the 5' RACE reads; one entry per CDR3 protein. The sample includes about 95,000 distinct CDR3 sequences, 3.5% of them seen just once. Sequenced sample: PBMCs. The origin of the receptors is a woman aged 18-35 years with multiple sclerosis. Both conserved end residues are part of each CDR3. A D gene is named only where the DNA matches it firmly. Clone sizes are given selectively: once, few, many, or a class where the clone is expanded.

J	V	size	D	CDR3	DNA
TRBJ1-1	TRBV19	many	NA	CASSFPGLVTEAFF	TGTGCCAGTAGTTTCCCGGGACTCGTCACTGAAGCTTTCTTT
TRBJ2-7	TRBV20-1	few	TRBD1	CSADSGTGGFYEQYF	TGCAGTGCTGACTCCGGGACAGGGGGCTTCTACGAGCAGTACTTC
TRBJ1-1	TRBV12-3/TRBV12-4	many	NA	CASSSQGNTEAFF	TGTGCCAGCAGTTCTCAGGGGAACACTGAAGCTTTCTTT
TRBJ1-4	TRBV3-1	many	TRBD1	CASSPLGTEDEKLFF	TGTGCCAGCAGCCCCCTCGGGACAGAAGATGAAAAACTGTTTTTT
TRBJ2-7	TRBV12-3/TRBV12-4	many	TRBD1	CASSPGTGYPYEQYF	TGTGCCAGCAGCCCCGGGACAGGGTATCCCTACGAGCAGTACTTC
TRBJ2-1	TRBV20-1	many	NA	CSAERRGISYNEQFF	TGCAGTGCTGAACGTAGGGGAATTTCCTACAATGAGCAGTTCTTC
TRBJ2-7	TRBV2	NA	NA	CASSPPLGGPEQYF	TGTGCCAGCAGCCCCCCCCTGGGGGGGCCCGAGCAGTACTTC
TRBJ2-5	TRBV5-1	many	NA	CASSYGTEQETQYF	TGCGCCAGCAGTTACGGGACGGAGCAAGAGACCCAGTACTTC
TRBJ1-2	TRBV20-1	many	NA	CSAFTGNDYGYTF	TGCAGTGCCTTCACGGGGAACGACTATGGCTACACCTTC
TRBJ2-7	TRBV10-3	many	TRBD1	CATSRQGVDYEQYF	TGTGCCACCTCGAGGCAGGGGGTGGACTACGAGCAGTACTTC
TRBJ2-2	TRBV4-1	NA	TRBD2	CASSPREAGNGELFF	TGCGCCAGCAGCCCGAGGGAAGCGGGGAACGGGGAGCTGTTTTTT
TRBJ2-5	TRBV3-1	many	TRBD2	CASSEGLEETQYF	TGTGCCAGCAGCGAGGGACTAGAAGAGACCCAGTACTTC
TRBJ1-2	TRBV29-1	many	TRBD1	CSVEGQGSDGYTF	TGCAGCGTCGAGGGACAGGGAAGTGATGGCTACACCTTC
TRBJ2-1	TRBV27	many	NA	CASSLSPNGQFF	TGTGCCAGCAGTTTATCACCAAACGGGCAGTTCTTC
TRBJ1-2	TRBV20-1	many	NA	CSANKQGPNYGYTF	TGCAGTGCTAACAAACAGGGCCCCAACTATGGCTACACCTTC
TRBJ2-5	TRBV7-8	NA	NA	CASSFSPKGGRKETQYF	TGTGCCAGCAGCTTTTCCCCAAAGGGGGGCCGTAAAGAGACCCAGTACTTC
TRBJ2-5	TRBV5-1	many	TRBD2	CASSMGLGETQYF	TGCGCCAGCAGCATGGGACTAGGAGAGACCCAGTACTTC
TRBJ2-1	TRBV5-1	few	NA	CASSFRKPEDEQFF	TGCGCCAGCAGCTTCCGAAAACCTGAGGATGAGCAGTTCTTC
TRBJ2-7	TRBV14	few	NA	CASSHLGNVYEQYF	TGTGCCAGCAGCCACTTGGGCAACGTCTACGAGCAGTACTTC
TRBJ2-7	TRBV6-2/TRBV6-3	many	TRBD1	CASTSQGAREQYF	TGTGCCAGCACTTCTCAGGGGGCACGCGAGCAGTACTTC
TRBJ2-1	TRBV20-1	many	TRBD2	CSASSGLAGIEQFF	TGCAGTGCTTCCTCGGGACTAGCGGGAATTGAGCAGTTCTTC
TRBJ1-1	TRBV5-1	many	NA	CASSLVGLTEAFF	TGCGCCAGCAGCTTGGTAGGGTTAACTGAAGCTTTCTTT
TRBJ1-1	TRBV5-1	many	NA	CASSSEGGTQAFF	TGCGCCAGCAGCTCCGAGGGAGGGACCCAAGCTTTCTTT
TRBJ2-5	TRBV15	many	NA	CATSASGTFKETQYF	TGTGCCACCAGCGCATCCGGGACTTTCAAAGAGACCCAGTACTTC
TRBJ1-1	TRBV20-1	many	NA	CSARLFGPGTEAFF	TGCAGTGCTAGACTTTTCGGTCCGGGGACTGAAGCTTTCTTT
TRBJ2-5	TRBV20-1	many	TRBD2	CSAQGLAGFQETQYF	TGCAGTGCACAGGGACTAGCGGGTTTCCAAGAGACCCAGTACTTC
TRBJ2-7	TRBV12-3/TRBV12-4	many	NA	CASSNSGRTLSEQYF	TGTGCCAGCAGCAATTCAGGGAGAACCCTTTCCGAGCAGTACTTC
TRBJ1-6	TRBV7-2	many	NA	CASSLALPNPLHF	TGTGCCAGCAGCTTAGCGCTCCCCAATCCCCTCCACTTT
TRBJ2-5	TRBV5-1	many	NA	CASRLLRETQYF	TGCGCCAGCAGACTGCTTCGAGAGACCCAGTACTTC
TRBJ2-2	TRBV5-1	many	NA	CASSAQGPNTGELFF	TGCGCCAGCAGCGCACAGGGTCCGAACACCGGGGAGCTGTTTTTT
TRBJ1-5	TRBV12-3/TRBV12-4	many	NA	CASSLALNQPQHF	TGTGCCAGCAGTTTGGCTCTAAATCAGCCCCAGCATTTT
TRBJ2-5	TRBV5-1	many	TRBD2	CASSLVGGKGLARTPETQYF	TGCGCCAGCAGCTTGGTGGGGGGGAAAGGACTAGCGAGGACCCCGGAGACCCAGTACTTC
TRBJ1-1	TRBV4-2	many	NA	CASSHPTRWGSNTEAFF	TGTGCCAGCAGCCACCCCACCCGGTGGGGCAGCAACACTGAAGCTTTCTTT
TRBJ1-5	TRBV6-6	many	TRBD1	CASSYQDRGQPQHF	TGTGCCAGCAGTTACCAGGACAGGGGTCAGCCCCAGCATTTT
TRBJ2-5	TRBV20-1	many	TRBD1	CSARETGPGETQYF	TGCAGTGCTAGGGAGACAGGGCCGGGGGAGACCCAGTACTTC
TRBJ1-2	TRBV7-9	many	NA	CASSLDSHYGYTF	TGTGCCAGCAGCCTTGACAGCCACTATGGCTACACCTTC
TRBJ2-5	TRBV20-1	few	NA	CSARDGGAETQYF	TGCAGTGCTAGAGATGGGGGTGCGGAGACCCAGTACTTC
TRBJ1-1	TRBV12-3/TRBV12-4	many	NA	CASSWTMNTEAFF	TGTGCCAGCAGTTGGACGATGAACACTGAAGCTTTCTTT
TRBJ2-3	TRBV29-1	many	NA	CSVDRTDTQYF	TGCAGCGTTGACCGAACAGATACGCAGTATTTT
TRBJ2-3	TRBV7-2	many	NA	CASSLHSPPEAQYF	TGTGCCAGCAGCCTCCACTCCCCCCCCGAAGCGCAGTATTTT
TRBJ2-7	TRBV5-1	many	NA	CASSEAYEQYF	TGCGCCAGCAGCGAAGCCTACGAGCAGTACTTC
TRBJ2-7	TRBV20-1	many	TRBD2	CSASRGLAGAIPYEQYF	TGCAGTGCTAGTCGAGGACTAGCGGGAGCTATACCCTACGAGCAGTACTTC
TRBJ1-1	TRBV28	many	NA	CASSLLDTEAFF	TGTGCCAGCAGTCTCCTCGACACTGAAGCTTTCTTT
TRBJ2-7	TRBV20-1	many	TRBD1	CSASPIFGQANNEQYF	TGCAGTGCTAGCCCGATTTTTGGACAGGCGAACAACGAGCAGTACTTC
TRBJ2-1	TRBV7-8	many	TRBD2	CASSLREGPYNEQFF	TGTGCCAGCAGCTTACGGGAGGGCCCCTACAATGAGCAGTTCTTC
TRBJ2-1	TRBV12-3/TRBV12-4	many	TRBD2	CASSPLAGGHNEQFF	TGTGCCAGCAGCCCCTTAGCGGGAGGCCACAATGAGCAGTTCTTC
TRBJ2-7	TRBV5-4	many	TRBD2	CASSLSGGGTKDEQYF	TGTGCCAGCAGCCTGTCTGGCGGGGGGACTAAAGACGAGCAGTACTTC
TRBJ2-3	TRBV4-2	many	NA	CASSQEDLDTQYF	TGTGCCAGCAGCCAAGAGGACCTCGATACGCAGTATTTT
TRBJ1-3	TRBV20-1	many	TRBD1	CSARDAGTWTGGTSGNTIYF	TGCAGTGCTAGAGATGCCGGGACGTGGACAGGGGGTACCTCTGGAAACACCATATATTTT
TRBJ1-1	TRBV7-9	many	NA	CASSLWGVAFF	TGTGCCAGCAGCTTGTGGGGGGTAGCTTTCTTT
TRBJ2-6	TRBV7-9	many	NA	CAGRVSGANVLTF	TGTGCCGGCCGGGTTTCTGGGGCCAACGTCCTGACTTTC
TRBJ1-4	TRBV5-1	many	NA	CASSRGFGGDEKLFF	TGCGCCAGCAGCCGTGGGTTCGGGGGTGATGAAAAACTGTTTTTT
TRBJ1-6	TRBV20-1	many	NA	CSARDVAGSYNSPLHF	TGCAGTGCTAGAGATGTGGCAGGGAGCTATAATTCACCCCTCCACTTT
TRBJ2-7	TRBV20-1	many	TRBD2	CSAHDGGLAGDEQYF	TGCAGTGCTCACGACGGGGGACTAGCGGGGGACGAGCAGTACTTC